This T cell receptor (beta chain) was observed in a study of T cells in Graves' hyperthyroidism and ophthalmopathy. Researchers took RNA transcripts and amplified the TCR beta CDR3 regions from them. With the HTBI primer set, the TCR CDR3 went through a first round of RT-PCR. Each CDR3 protein gets one entry after TCRdb re-called the multiplex PCR reads with MiXCR. The data contain more than 550,000 distinct CDR3 sequences, about 17% of them singletons. CDR1 SGHRS and CDR2 YFSETQ come from the germline V gene. There are 15 residues in the CDR3. Between the trimmed V and J ends, which lost 0 bases and 8 bases, there was a span of 14 bases. This clonotype was observed at least ten times.

This sequence joins TRBV5-1 and TRBJ1-4; TRBD1 might be the D (5 bases). The receptor was isolated from a woman aged 45-60 years with Graves' hyperthyroidism that later progressed to Graves' ophthalmopathy. Sequenced input: blood. The CDR3: CASSLEGREGEKLFF. The CDR3 bases are TGCGCCAGCAGCTTGGAGGGCAGGGAAGGGGAAAAACTGTTTTTT.